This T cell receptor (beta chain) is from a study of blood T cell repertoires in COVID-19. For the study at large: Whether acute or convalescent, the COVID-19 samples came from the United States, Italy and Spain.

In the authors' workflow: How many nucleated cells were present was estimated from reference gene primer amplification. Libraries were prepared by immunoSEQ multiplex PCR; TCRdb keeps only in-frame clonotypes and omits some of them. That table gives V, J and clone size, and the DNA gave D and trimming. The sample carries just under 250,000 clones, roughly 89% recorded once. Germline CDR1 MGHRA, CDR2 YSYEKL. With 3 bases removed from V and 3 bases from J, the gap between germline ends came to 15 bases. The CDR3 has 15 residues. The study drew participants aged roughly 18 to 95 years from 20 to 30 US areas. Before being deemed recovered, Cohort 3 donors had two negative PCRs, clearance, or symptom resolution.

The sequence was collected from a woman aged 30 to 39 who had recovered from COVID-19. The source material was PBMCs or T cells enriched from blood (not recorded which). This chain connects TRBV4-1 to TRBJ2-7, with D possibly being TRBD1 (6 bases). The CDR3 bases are TGCGCCAGCAGCCAGGTACAGGGCCTGAACTACGAGCAGTACTTC. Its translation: CASSQVQGLNYEQYF.